The 27 T cell receptor beta chains listed next were all sequenced from one sample in a study of OX40 agonist ivuxolimab in advanced cancers. The protocol was immunoSEQ multiplex PCR, while the TCRdb copy is restricted to in-frame clones and leaves out a portion. The data contain about 150,000 clones, roughly 94% of them seen just once; the ten biggest clones take up around 0.28%. The sample in question was CD4+ or CD8+ T cells sorted from blood, obtained in a trial of the OX40 agonist ivuxolimab. The receptors here all came from an adult with an advanced solid tumor such as melanoma, head and neck, liver or kidney cancer.

The chain carries TRBV5-5 and TRBJ2-7; D perhaps matches TRBD2 (6 bases). CDR3 length equals 16 residues. Trimming pared 0 bases from V and 2 bases from J, leaving 15 bases between. Germline CDR1 is SGHKS and CDR2 is YYEKEE (reference sequence). CDR3 amino acids: CASSLDPGTGTYEQYF. In DNA form, the CDR3 reads TGTGCCAGCAGCTTGGACCCCGGGACTGGGACCTACGAGCAGTACTTC.

CDR3 in DNA: TGTGCCAGCAGCCGGAGGGGTTTAGCTAATGAAAAACTGTTTTTT. Translation: CASSRRGLANEKLFF. The J gene is TRBJ1-4, the V gene TRBV7-6, with D possibly matching TRBD1 (5 bases). V lost 5 bases, J lost 3 bases, and 13 bases lay in between. Looked up from germline, CDR1 is SGHVS and CDR2 is FNYEAQ. CDR3 length equals 15 residues.

The gene calls are TRBV19 and TRBJ1-6, with D unclear. The germline gives CDR1 LNHDA, CDR2 SQIVND (reference sequence). The length of the CDR3 is 17 residues. The V end lost 4 bases, the J end lost 0 bases, and 13 bases lay between the germline ends. CDR3 protein: CASSRRLPSSYNSPLHF. CDR3 sequence (DNA): TGTGCCAGTAGTAGGAGACTCCCAAGCTCCTATAATTCACCCCTCCACTTT. The complete variable domain, with remaining parts taken from reference TRBV19 and TRBJ1-6, reads DGGITQSPKYLFRKEGQNVTLSCEQNLNHDAMYWYRQDPGQGLRLIYYSQIVNDFQKGDIAEGYSVSREKKESFPLTVTSAQKNPTAFYLCASSRRLPSSYNSPLHFGNGTRLTVT.

The J gene is TRBJ1-5, the V gene TRBV19, with 11 bases fitting TRBD1. Germline lookup yields CDR1 LNHDA and CDR2 SQIVND (reference sequence). The CDR3 has 16 amino acids. Trimming took 3 bases from V and 5 from J; bases not matched to a gene: 6. The CDR3 nucleotides read TGTGCCAGTAGTATTGAGGGACAGGGGGACGATCAGCCCCAGCATTTT. Amino acids: CASSIEGQGDDQPQHF.

The V call is TRBV9, the J call TRBJ1-5; D unclear. Germline V gives CDR1 SGDLS, CDR2 YYNGEE. V dropped 4 bases and J dropped 7 bases, with 12 bases sitting between them. The CDR3 spans 13 residues. Written as DNA, the CDR3 is TGTGCCAGCAGCTCCAATCCGGGGCAGCCCCAGCATTTT. It translates to CASSSNPGQPQHF.

The chain is built from TRBV5-6 and TRBJ2-1; D not resolved. The CDR3 consists of 16 residues. Germline values: CDR1 SGHDT, CDR2 YYEEEE. Trimming took 0 bases from V and 2 from J, leaving 12 bases between them. The CDR3 here is CASSLARFIAYNEQFF. The DNA of the CDR3 is TGTGCCAGCAGCTTGGCCAGATTTATCGCCTACAATGAGCAGTTCTTC.

The V gene is TRBV5-4, the J gene TRBJ2-3; TRBD2 matches 7 bases. This CDR3 has 15 amino acids. Germline V gene data show CDR1 as SGHNT and CDR2 as YYREEE (reference sequence). Trimming took 1 base from V and 2 from J; bases not matched to a gene: 4. Here the CDR3 reads CASSLLGGNTDTQYF. CDR3 DNA sequence: TGTGCCAGCAGCTTGTTGGGGGGGAACACAGATACGCAGTATTTT.

The chain combines TRBV28 with TRBJ1-4, with a tentative D call TRBD1 (6 bases). This CDR3 region has 15 residues. Trimming cost V 5 bases and J 6 bases, with 16 bases left between them. Germline V CDR1 and CDR2: MDHEN, SYDVKM. For the CDR3, the DNA is TGTGCCAGCAGTGCCGCGAAGGGGGGGGATGAAAAACTGTTTTTT. Translation gives CASSAAKGGDEKLFF.

This clone showed up just once. The identical CDR3 is also encoded by other nucleotide sequences in the sample. The gene calls are TRBV6-5 and TRBJ1-1; no definite D call. Trimming shortened V by 0 bases and J by 1 base, and 3 bases separated the two germline ends. The germline gives CDR1 MNHEY, CDR2 SVGAGI. The CDR3 extends over 13 amino acids. Written as DNA, the CDR3 is TGTGCCAGCAGTTACTCCTCGAACACTGAAGCTTTCTTT. Translation: CASSYSSNTEAFF.

The CDR3 protein is CASSLDKPTGRTRDEQYF. DNA for the CDR3: TGTGCCAGCAGTTTAGACAAACCGACAGGGAGGACAAGGGACGAGCAGTACTTC. V usage is TRBV27 and J usage is TRBJ2-7, with D tentatively TRBD1 (7 bases). Germline-derived CDR1 and CDR2 are MNHEY and SMNVEV (reference sequence). The V end lost 2 bases, the J end lost 5 bases, and 25 bases lay between the germline ends. There are 18 residues in the CDR3.

This chain joins TRBV19 and TRBJ1-2; 7 nucleotides align to TRBD1. The junction had 9 bases not matched to a gene; V was cut back by 3 bases and J by 8 bases. The CDR3 has 14 residues. Germline V gene lookup returns CDR1 LNHDA and CDR2 SQIVND (reference sequence). This CDR3 is CASSIVGGGWGYTF. The CDR3 DNA is TGTGCCAGTAGTATTGTCGGAGGGGGCTGGGGCTACACCTTC.

This chain joins TRBV7-2 and TRBJ2-2; D possibly corresponds to TRBD1 (7 bases). V was cut by 4 bases and J by 2 bases, with 14 bases left in between. CDR1 and CDR2 (germline): SGHTA, FQGNSA. The CDR3 contains 16 residues. The CDR3 protein is CASSSQGGVNTGELFF. CDR3 sequence (DNA): TGTGCCAGCAGCTCCCAGGGGGGTGTCAACACCGGGGAGCTGTTTTTT.

This sequence joins TRBV11-3 and TRBJ1-1, with D uncertain. The CDR3 has 16 residues. Germline loops: CDR1 SGHNT, CDR2 YENEEA. Between the trimmed V and J ends, which lost 1 base and 1 base, there was a span of 13 bases. CDR3 DNA sequence: TGTGCCAGCAGCTTAGGTTCATGGTCAACGAACACTGAAGCTTTCTTT. Translated: CASSLGSWSTNTEAFF.

This chain uses TRBV18 with TRBJ1-2; D is undetermined. CDR3 length: 14 amino acids. V dropped 0 bases and J dropped 5 bases, with 10 bases sitting between them. Germline lookup yields CDR1 KGHSH and CDR2 LQKENI. The CDR3 DNA sequence: TGTGCCAGCTCACCACCGGGCCTCTTTTATGGCTACACCTTC. The encoded protein is CASSPPGLFYGYTF.

The V call is TRBV28, the J call TRBJ1-4; maybe TRBD1 (5 bases). The V gene lost 2 bases and the J gene lost 4 bases, with 8 bases spanning the gap. CDR3 size: 14 residues. Germline CDR1 and CDR2: MDHEN and SYDVKM. CDR3 sequence: CASSLGGVNEKLFF. CDR3 in DNA: TGTGCCAGCAGTTTAGGGGGGGTTAATGAAAAACTGTTTTTT.

The chain carries TRBV5-1 and TRBJ2-2; D uncertain. Per germline, CDR1 SGHRS and CDR2 YFSETQ. This CDR3 has 12 residues. Trimming left V 4 bases short and J 7 bases short, with 8 bases between. The CDR3 DNA follows: TGCGCCAGCAGCGCCGGCAGCGGGGAGCTGTTTTTT. It translates to CASSAGSGELFF.

The chain is built from TRBV29-1 and TRBJ2-2; 10 bases agree with TRBD2. With V trimmed by 4 bases and J by 2 bases, 10 bases remained unmatched. This CDR3 is 17 amino acids long. In germline, CDR1 is SQVTM, CDR2 ANQGSEA. This CDR3 reads CSVGQRGGSTNTGELFF. CDR3 DNA sequence: TGCAGCGTTGGCCAGCGGGGGGGCTCTACAAACACCGGGGAGCTGTTTTTT.

V is TRBV7-9 and J is TRBJ2-1, with 14 bases that match TRBD2. This CDR3 has 15 residues. Germline CDR1 and CDR2: SEHNR and FQNEAQ (reference sequence). V lost 3 bases to trimming and J lost 8 bases; unmatched junction nucleotides: 3. This CDR3 reads CASSFGTSGGYEQFF. DNA of the CDR3: TGTGCCAGCAGCTTCGGGACTAGCGGGGGCTATGAGCAGTTCTTC.

This clone was picked up a small number of times. CDR3 loop: CASSVAAGGPDTQYF. The CDR3 bases are TGTGCCAGCAGTGTCGCCGCGGGGGGGCCAGATACGCAGTATTTT. The chain combines TRBV2 with TRBJ2-3; 9 positions match TRBD2. V shed 4 bases, J shed 4 bases, and the junction held 6 bases outside the gene matches. Germline CDR1 and CDR2: SNHLY and FYNNEI. The CDR3 extends over 15 amino acids.

J is TRBJ2-1 and V is TRBV21-1; the table's D gene call, TRBD1, was not cross checked with the DNA. TRBV21-1 is annotated as a pseudogene. The CDR3 loop spans 16 amino acids. This chain's CDR3 is CASSKDRGTAYNEQFF. The CDR3 DNA follows: TGTGCCAGCAGCAAAGATAGGGGTACAGCATACAATGAGCAGTTCTTC.

DNA of the CDR3: TGTGCCAGCAGCGCAGGGGCGGAATATAATTCACCCCTCCACTTT. Its protein is CASSAGAEYNSPLHF. V and J are TRBV9 and TRBJ1-6; D possibly corresponds to TRBD1 (6 bases). Germline V gene lookup returns CDR1 SGDLS and CDR2 YYNGEE. The CDR3 spans 15 residues. Between the trimmed V and J ends, which lost 3 bases and 4 bases, there was a span of 11 bases.

The chain employs TRBV28 and TRBJ2-5, with TRBD2 identical over 9 bases. The CDR3 is 16 amino acids. Germline trimming cut 6 bases from V and 1 base from J; bases unmatched to any gene: 9. Germline assignment: CDR1 MDHEN and CDR2 SYDVKM. As DNA, the CDR3 is TGTGCCAGCAGACCTCGACCTAGCGGGACCCAAGAGACCCAGTACTTC. Translating gives CASRPRPSGTQETQYF.

The J gene is TRBJ1-6, the V gene TRBV6-1; the match to TRBD1 covers 8 bases. V shed 11 bases, J shed 9 bases, and the junction held 12 bases outside the gene matches. Germline V CDR1 and CDR2: MNHNS, SASEGT. The CDR3 is 14 amino acids. The CDR3 nucleotides are TGTGCCGGAGGTAGACAGGGGACAGTTTCACCCCTCCACTTT. Translating it yields CAGGRQGTVSPLHF.

V is TRBV19 and J is TRBJ1-5; D might be TRBD1 (6 bases). The CDR3 loop spans 17 amino acids. Trimming pared 4 bases from V and 6 bases from J, leaving 22 bases between. Germline CDR1 is LNHDA and CDR2 is SQIVND (reference sequence). The CDR3 sequence is CASSTRYFGGQGQPQHF. Written as DNA, the CDR3 is TGTGCCAGTAGTACTAGATATTTTGGGGGGCAGGGTCAGCCCCAGCATTTT.

The V call is TRBV7-2, the J call TRBJ2-7; 8 bases are shared with TRBD1. Germline V gives CDR1 SGHTA, CDR2 FQGNSA. The length of the CDR3 is 14 residues. After removal of 6 bases from V and 4 bases from J, the junction contained 8 bases not matched to a gene. CDR3 residues: CASSYQGAPYEQYF. Written as DNA, the CDR3 is TGTGCCAGCAGTTACCAGGGGGCCCCTTACGAGCAGTACTTC.

The chain combines TRBV10-3 with TRBJ1-5; maybe TRBD1 (6 bases). V was cut by 6 bases and J by 3 bases, with 12 bases left in between. CDR3 length: 14 residues. Germline CDR1 and CDR2: ENHRY and SYGVKD. DNA of the CDR3: TGTGCCATCAGCGAATCAGGGGTCAATCAGCCCCAGCATTTT. Translation gives CAISESGVNQPQHF.

The chain links TRBV5-4 to TRBJ2-5, with unresolved D. V was pared by 2 bases and J by 3 bases, with 2 bases between. In germline, CDR1 is SGHNT, CDR2 YYREEE (reference sequence). This CDR3 is built from 11 residues. The CDR3 protein is CASSFEETQYF. As DNA, the CDR3 is TGTGCCAGCAGCTTCGAAGAGACCCAGTACTTC.